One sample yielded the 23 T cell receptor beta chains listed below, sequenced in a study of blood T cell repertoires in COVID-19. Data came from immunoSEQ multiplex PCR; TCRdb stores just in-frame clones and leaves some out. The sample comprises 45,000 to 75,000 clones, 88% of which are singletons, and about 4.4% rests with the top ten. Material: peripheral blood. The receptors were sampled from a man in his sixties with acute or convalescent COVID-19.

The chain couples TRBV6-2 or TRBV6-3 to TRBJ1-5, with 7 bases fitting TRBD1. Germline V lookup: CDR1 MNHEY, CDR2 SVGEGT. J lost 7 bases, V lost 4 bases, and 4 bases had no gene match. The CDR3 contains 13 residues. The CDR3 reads CASSSDRVQPQHF. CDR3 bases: TGTGCCAGCAGTTCCGACAGGGTCCAGCCCCAGCATTTT.

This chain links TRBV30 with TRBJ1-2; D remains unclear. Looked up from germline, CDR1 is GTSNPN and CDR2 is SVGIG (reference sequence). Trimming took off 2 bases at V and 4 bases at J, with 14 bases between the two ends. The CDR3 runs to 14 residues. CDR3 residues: CAWSRGQFGYGYTF. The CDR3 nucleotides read TGTGCCTGGAGTAGAGGCCAATTCGGCTATGGCTACACCTTC. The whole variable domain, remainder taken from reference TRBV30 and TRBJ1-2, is SQTIHQWPATLVQPVGSPLSLECTVEGTSNPNLYWYRQAAGRGLQLLFYSVGIGQISSEVPQNLSASRPQDRQFILSSKKLLLSDSGFYLCAWSRGQFGYGYTFGSGTRLTVV.

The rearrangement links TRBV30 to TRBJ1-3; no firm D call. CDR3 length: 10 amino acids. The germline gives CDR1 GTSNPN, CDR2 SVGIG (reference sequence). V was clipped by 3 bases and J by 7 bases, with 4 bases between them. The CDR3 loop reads CAWSLNTIYF. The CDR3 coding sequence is TGTGCCTGGAGCCTGAACACCATATATTTT.

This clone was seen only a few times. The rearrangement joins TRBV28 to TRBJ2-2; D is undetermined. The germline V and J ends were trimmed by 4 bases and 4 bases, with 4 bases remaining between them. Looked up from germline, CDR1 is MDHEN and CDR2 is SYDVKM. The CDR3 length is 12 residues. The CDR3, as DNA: TGTGCCAGCAGTTCTCCCACCGGGGAGCTGTTTTTT. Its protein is CASSSPTGELFF. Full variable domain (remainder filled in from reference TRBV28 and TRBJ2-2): DVKVTQSSRYLVKRTGEKVFLECVQDMDHENMFWYRQDPGLGLRLIYFSYDVKMKEKGDIPEGYSVSREKKERFSLILESASTNQTSMYLCASSSPTGELFFGEGSRLTVL.

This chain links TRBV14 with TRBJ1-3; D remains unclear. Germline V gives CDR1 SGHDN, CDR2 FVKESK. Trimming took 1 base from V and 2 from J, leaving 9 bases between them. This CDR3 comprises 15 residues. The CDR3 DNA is TGTGCCAGCAGCCAAGTTAGATTTCCTGGAAACACCATATATTTT. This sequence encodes CASSQVRFPGNTIYF. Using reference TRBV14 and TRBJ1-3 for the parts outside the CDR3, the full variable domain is EAGVTQFPSHSVIEKGQTVTLRCDPISGHDNLYWYRRVMGKEIKFLLHFVKESKQDESGMPNNRFLAERTGGTYSTLKVQPAELEDSGVYFCASSQVRFPGNTIYFGEGSWLTVV.

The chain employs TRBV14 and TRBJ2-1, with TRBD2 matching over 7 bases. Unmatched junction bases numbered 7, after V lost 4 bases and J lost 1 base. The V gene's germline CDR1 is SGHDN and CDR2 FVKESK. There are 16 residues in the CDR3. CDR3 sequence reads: CASSLTGGGSYNEQFF. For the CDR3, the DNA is TGTGCCAGCAGCCTAACCGGGGGAGGGTCCTACAATGAGCAGTTCTTC.

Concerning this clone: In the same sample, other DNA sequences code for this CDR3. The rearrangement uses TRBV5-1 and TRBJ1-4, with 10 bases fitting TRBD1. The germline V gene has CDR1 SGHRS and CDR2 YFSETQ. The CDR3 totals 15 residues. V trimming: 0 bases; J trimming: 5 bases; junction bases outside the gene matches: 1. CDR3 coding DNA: TGCGCCAGCAGCTTGGCGGGACAGGGGAATGAAAAACTGTTTTTT. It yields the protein CASSLAGQGNEKLFF.

CDR3 region: CASSAGVGGLREQYF. Written as DNA, the CDR3 is TGTGCCAGCAGTGCCGGGGTTGGGGGCCTGAGGGAGCAGTACTTC. This sequence joins TRBV27 and TRBJ2-7; TRBD1 might be the D (6 bases). Germline loops: CDR1 MNHEY, CDR2 SMNVEV (reference sequence). This CDR3 has 15 residues. Trimming cost V 5 bases and J 7 bases, with 21 bases left between them.

CDR3 residues: CASSSALRGRNSPLHF. The CDR3 bases are TGTGCCAGCAGTTCAGCTCTCCGGGGTCGGAATTCACCCCTCCACTTT. This chain joins TRBV28 and TRBJ1-6; no firm D call. The V end lost 4 bases, the J end lost 7 bases, and 17 bases lay between the germline ends. The CDR3 totals 16 residues. In germline, CDR1 is MDHEN, CDR2 SYDVKM.

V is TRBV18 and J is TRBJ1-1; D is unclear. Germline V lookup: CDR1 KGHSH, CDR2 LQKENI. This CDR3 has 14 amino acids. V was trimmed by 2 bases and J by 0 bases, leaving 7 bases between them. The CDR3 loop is CASSPGSMNTEAFF. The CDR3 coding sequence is TGTGCCAGCTCACCAGGCAGTATGAACACTGAAGCTTTCTTT. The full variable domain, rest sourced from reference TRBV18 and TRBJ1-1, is NAGVMQNPRHLVRRRGQEARLRCSPMKGHSHVYWYRQLPEEGLKFMVYLQKENIIDESGMPKERFSAEFPKEGPSILRIQQVVRGDSAAYFCASSPGSMNTEAFFGQGTRLTVV.

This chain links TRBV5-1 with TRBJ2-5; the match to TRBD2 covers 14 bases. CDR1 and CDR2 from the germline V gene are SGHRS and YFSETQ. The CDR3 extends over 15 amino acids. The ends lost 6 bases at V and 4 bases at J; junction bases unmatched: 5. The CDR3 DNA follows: TGCGCCAGCACGGAGACTAGCGGGAGGGGAGAGACCCAGTACTTC. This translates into CASTETSGRGETQYF.

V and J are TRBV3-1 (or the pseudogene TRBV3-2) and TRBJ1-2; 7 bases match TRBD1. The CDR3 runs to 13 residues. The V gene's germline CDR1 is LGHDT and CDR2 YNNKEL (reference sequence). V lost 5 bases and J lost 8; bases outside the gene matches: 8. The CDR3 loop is CASSSRQGYGYTF. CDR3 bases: TGTGCCAGCAGCTCTCGACAGGGTTACGGCTACACCTTC.

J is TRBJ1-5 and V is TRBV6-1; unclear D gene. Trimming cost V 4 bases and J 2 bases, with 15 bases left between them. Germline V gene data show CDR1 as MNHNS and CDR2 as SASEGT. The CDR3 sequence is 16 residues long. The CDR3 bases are TGTGCCAGCAGTGGCCGGGTCCTCTCTGGCAATCAGCCCCAGCATTTT. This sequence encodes CASSGRVLSGNQPQHF.

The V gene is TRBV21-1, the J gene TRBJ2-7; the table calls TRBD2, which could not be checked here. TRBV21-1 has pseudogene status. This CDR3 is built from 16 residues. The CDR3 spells CASSSHSGKATHEQYF. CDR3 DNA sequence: TGTGCCAGCAGCAGCCACAGCGGGAAAGCCACTCACGAGCAGTACTTC.

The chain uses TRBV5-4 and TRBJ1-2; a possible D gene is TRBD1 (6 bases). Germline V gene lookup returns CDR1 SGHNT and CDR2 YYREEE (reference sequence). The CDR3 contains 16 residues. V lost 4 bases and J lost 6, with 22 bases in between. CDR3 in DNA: TGTGCCAGCAGCCCACGGGGGGGGGCTGATGAAGATGGCTACACCTTC. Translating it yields CASSPRGGADEDGYTF.

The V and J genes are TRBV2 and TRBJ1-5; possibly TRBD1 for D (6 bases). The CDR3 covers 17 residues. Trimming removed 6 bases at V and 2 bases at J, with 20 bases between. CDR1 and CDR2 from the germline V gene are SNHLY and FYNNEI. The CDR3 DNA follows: TGTGCCAGCAGGAAAGCCCAGGGGATGGGCGGCAATCAGCCCCAGCATTTT. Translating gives CASRKAQGMGGNQPQHF.

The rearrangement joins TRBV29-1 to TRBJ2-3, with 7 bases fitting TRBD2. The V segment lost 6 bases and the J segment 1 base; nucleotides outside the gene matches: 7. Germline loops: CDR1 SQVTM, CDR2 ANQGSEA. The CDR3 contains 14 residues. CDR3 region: CSVSGAGRTDTQYF. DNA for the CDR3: TGCAGCGTGAGCGGGGCGGGTCGCACAGATACGCAGTATTTT.

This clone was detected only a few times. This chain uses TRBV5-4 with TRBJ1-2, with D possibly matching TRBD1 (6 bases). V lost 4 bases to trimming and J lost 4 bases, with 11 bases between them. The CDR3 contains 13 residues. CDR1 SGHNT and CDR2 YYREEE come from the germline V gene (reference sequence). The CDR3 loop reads CASSPQGSYGYTF. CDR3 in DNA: TGTGCCAGCAGCCCCCAGGGGAGCTATGGCTACACCTTC. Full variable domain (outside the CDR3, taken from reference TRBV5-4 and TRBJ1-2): ETGVTQSPTHLIKTRGQQVTLRCSSQSGHNTVSWYQQALGQGPQFIFQYYREEENGRGNFPPRFSGLQFPNYSSELNVNALELDDSALYLCASSPQGSYGYTFGSGTRLTVV.

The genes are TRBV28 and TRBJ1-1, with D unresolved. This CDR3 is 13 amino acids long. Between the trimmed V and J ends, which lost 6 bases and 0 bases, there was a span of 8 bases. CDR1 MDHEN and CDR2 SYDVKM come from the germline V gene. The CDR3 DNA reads TGTGCCAGCAGCCTCTGGCTGAACACTGAAGCTTTCTTT. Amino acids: CASSLWLNTEAFF.

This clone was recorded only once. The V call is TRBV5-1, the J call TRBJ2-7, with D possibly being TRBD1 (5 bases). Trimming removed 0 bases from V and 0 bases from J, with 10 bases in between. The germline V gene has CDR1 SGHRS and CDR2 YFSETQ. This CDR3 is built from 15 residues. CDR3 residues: CASSLGTGLSYEQYF. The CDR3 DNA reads TGCGCCAGCAGCTTGGGTACAGGTCTCTCCTACGAGCAGTACTTC.

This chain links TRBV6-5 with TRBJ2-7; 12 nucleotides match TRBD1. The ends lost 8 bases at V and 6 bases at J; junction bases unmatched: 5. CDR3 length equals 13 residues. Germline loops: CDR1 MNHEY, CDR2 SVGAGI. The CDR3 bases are TGTGCCAGCCAGGGACAGGGGGCTTTCGAGCAGTACTTC. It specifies CASQGQGAFEQYF.

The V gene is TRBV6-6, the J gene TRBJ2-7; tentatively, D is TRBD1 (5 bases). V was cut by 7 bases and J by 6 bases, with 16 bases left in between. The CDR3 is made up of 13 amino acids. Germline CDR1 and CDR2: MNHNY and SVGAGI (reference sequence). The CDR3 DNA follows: TGTGCCAGCACCTCGGACACCTACGTCGAGCAGTACTTC. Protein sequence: CASTSDTYVEQYF.

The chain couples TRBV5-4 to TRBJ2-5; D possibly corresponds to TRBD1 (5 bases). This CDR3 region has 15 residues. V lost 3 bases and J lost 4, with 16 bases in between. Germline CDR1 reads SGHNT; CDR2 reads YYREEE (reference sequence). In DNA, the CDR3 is TGTGCCAGCAGCTCCCCCGCGGAAGGGGTAGAGACCCAGTACTTC. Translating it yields CASSSPAEGVETQYF.